A single TCR beta chain is shown here with its context. Its antigen is undetermined. TCRdb itself ran the RT-PCR reads through MiXCR, one entry per CDR3 protein. The table lists around 790,000 distinct CDR3 sequences, roughly 20% of them singletons. This specimen comes from a study of response to subunit inactivated influenza vaccine. This CDR3 has 15 residues. The V and J ends lost 1 base and 4 bases, in that order; junction bases with no gene match: 3. Germline-derived CDR1 and CDR2 are LNHNV and YYDKDF (reference sequence). Findings of the study overall: The authors offered the suggestion that each seasonal influenza vaccination recruits few new T cells.

V gene TRBV15 combines with J gene TRBJ2-3, with 9 nucleotides matching TRBD2. This clonotype originated in a man aged 50 to 60 who received an inactivated influenza vaccine. Sequenced here: PBMCs from blood, sampled about 5 days after vaccination. CDR3 bases: TGTGCCACCAGCAGAGGTAGCGGGAGCCCAGATACGCAGTATTTT. As protein: CATSRGSGSPDTQYF.